A single sample gave rise to the 8 T cell receptor beta chains below, sequenced in a study of shared clonotypes between healthy human individuals. Naive CD8 cells lacked CD45RO and underwent positive selection for CCR7, leaving out terminally differentiated effector memory CD45RA+ cells. The data were produced by immunoSEQ multiplex PCR, yet TCRdb's version contains in-frame clones alone and is incomplete. The data contain around 640,000 clones, roughly 96% of them singletons. The specimen sequenced was naive CD8+ T cells sorted from blood. Every receptor here comes from a woman aged 25 to 39 in good health.

The chain joins TRBV5-1 to TRBJ2-7; 9 nucleotides line up with TRBD2. V was pared by 4 bases and J by 4 bases, with 9 bases of the junction left unmatched. Germline-derived CDR1 and CDR2 are SGHRS and YFSETQ. The CDR3 runs 15 residues. The CDR3 nucleotides read TGCGCCAGCAGCCGCGATCAGGGACTAGCATACGAGCAGTACTTC. Its translation: CASSRDQGLAYEQYF.

The V gene is TRBV7-2, the J gene TRBJ2-7; possibly TRBD1 for D (6 bases). The germline V gene has CDR1 SGHTA and CDR2 FQGNSA. Trimming removed 4 bases from V and 3 bases from J, with 16 bases in between. CDR3 length equals 15 residues. CDR3 DNA sequence: TGTGCCAGCAGCTCACCGTCCTCAGGGGACTACGAGCAGTACTTC. Translating it yields CASSSPSSGDYEQYF.

The chain recombines TRBV27 with TRBJ1-4, with TRBD1 matching 8 bases. The CDR3 has 14 residues. V was clipped by 6 bases and J by 9 bases; unmatched bases: 9. Germline lookup yields CDR1 MNHEY and CDR2 SMNVEV (reference sequence). CDR3 amino acids: CASSRQGRRQKLFF. The CDR3 region has the DNA TGTGCCAGCAGCCGACAGGGGCGTCGTCAAAAACTGTTTTTT.

This chain connects TRBV6-6 to TRBJ2-3; a possible D gene is TRBD2 (5 bases). The germline V gene has CDR1 MNHNY and CDR2 SVGAGI (reference sequence). CDR3 length equals 14 residues. The V gene lost 2 bases and the J gene lost 5 bases, with 11 bases spanning the gap. The CDR3 DNA follows: TGTGCCAGCAGTTACGGGTCTAGCCTAGATACGCAGTATTTT. Protein product: CASSYGSSLDTQYF.

J is TRBJ2-7 and V is TRBV7-9; 11 bases match TRBD1. The CDR3 consists of 15 residues. Trimming took 4 bases from V and 5 from J; bases not matched to a gene: 7. In germline, CDR1 is SEHNR, CDR2 FQNEAQ (reference sequence). The CDR3 coding sequence is TGTGCCAGCAGCTGGTCCCGGGACAGGGGGGACGAGCAGTACTTC. Protein sequence: CASSWSRDRGDEQYF.

The rearrangement uses TRBV6-1 and TRBJ2-7; D is unclear. CDR3 size: 12 residues. The germline V gene has CDR1 MNHNS and CDR2 SASEGT. V gave up 8 bases and J gave up 3 bases, with 11 bases separating them. CDR3: CASQMIYYEQYF. CDR3 nucleotides: TGTGCCAGCCAGATGATTTACTACGAGCAGTACTTC.

This clone was seen a single time. V gene TRBV7-9 combines with J gene TRBJ2-2, with a tentative D call TRBD1 (6 bases). The length of the CDR3 is 17 residues. V was pared by 2 bases and J by 5 bases, with 18 bases between. Germline lookup yields CDR1 SEHNR and CDR2 FQNEAQ (reference sequence). The CDR3 DNA follows: TGTGCCAGCAGCTTACTCTCAGGCGCAGGGGAGACCGGGGAGCTGTTTTTT. This encodes CASSLLSGAGETGELFF.

The chain recombines TRBV2 with TRBJ1-1; the match to TRBD1 covers 8 bases. The CDR3 has 19 amino acids. V shed 5 bases, J shed 2 bases, and the junction held 19 bases outside the gene matches. Germline CDR1 reads SNHLY; CDR2 reads FYNNEI. CDR3 bases: TGTGCCAGCAGTACGCCGGATATGACAGGGGCGCCTTTTAACACTGAAGCTTTCTTT. Its protein product is CASSTPDMTGAPFNTEAFF.